This TCR beta chain derives from a study of CD8 T cells in Susac syndrome. Random hexamers were used to reverse transcribe the RNA input (about 0.5 to 1 ug). TCRdb reprocessed the immunoSEQ multiplex PCR reads with MiXCR, giving one entry per CDR3 protein. Here the sample spans about 140,000 distinct CDR3 sequences, nearly 95% being singletons. Deletions cut 9 bases from V and 6 bases from J, with 15 bases between. In germline, CDR1 is SEHNR, CDR2 FQNEAQ (reference sequence). The CDR3 extends over 13 amino acids. Negative isolation yielded CD4+ and CD8+ T cells, and FACS enriched TEMRA cells. The sequence was obtained from a human donor in good health. Sequencing was performed on CD8+ T cells from PBMCs. This rearrangement joins TRBV7-9 to TRBJ2-1, with a tentative D call TRBD2 (6 bases). The CDR3 spells CARGTSGSNEQFF. The CDR3 DNA is TGTGCCAGAGGGACTTCGGGAAGCAATGAGCAGTTCTTC.